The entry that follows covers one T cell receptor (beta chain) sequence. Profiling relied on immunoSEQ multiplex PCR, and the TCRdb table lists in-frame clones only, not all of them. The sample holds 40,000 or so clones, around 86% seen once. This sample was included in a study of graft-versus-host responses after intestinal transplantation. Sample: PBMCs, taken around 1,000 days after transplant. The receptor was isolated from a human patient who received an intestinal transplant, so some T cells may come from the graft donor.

Here the CDR3 reads CASSLLGQFTDTQYF. CDR3 in DNA: TGTGCCAGCAGTCTCCTCGGACAGTTCACAGATACGCAGTATTTT. This chain uses TRBV2 with TRBJ2-3; maybe TRBD1 (6 bases). The length of the CDR3 is 15 residues. V lost 5 bases and J 2 bases, leaving 14 bases between the germline ends. Germline CDR1 is SNHLY and CDR2 is FYNNEI.